The 30 T cell receptor beta chains reported below all come from one sample, sequenced in a study of shared clonotypes between healthy human individuals. Libraries were prepared by immunoSEQ multiplex PCR; TCRdb keeps only in-frame clonotypes and omits some of them. The table shows approximately 1.1 million clones, with 75% to 85% occurring only once. The sequenced sample was memory CD4+ T cells from PBMCs. Subset: CD45RA-negative fraction. These TCRs come from a man younger than 30 in good health. Some clones in this sample may be carry-over from other donors' samples.

The genes are TRBV18 and TRBJ2-3, with 7 bases identical to TRBD2. The CDR3 is 16 residues long. The junction had 9 bases not matched to a gene; V was cut back by 3 bases and J by 3 bases. Germline loops: CDR1 KGHSH, CDR2 LQKENI. CDR3 coding DNA: TGTGCCAGCTCACCCCTGGGGGGGATAGCTACAGATACGCAGTATTTT. Encoded protein: CASSPLGGIATDTQYF.

This clone occurred many times. V is TRBV11-1 and J is TRBJ2-7; D is unclear. Germline V lookup: CDR1 SGHAT, CDR2 FQDESV (reference sequence). With 2 bases removed from V and 6 bases from J, the gap between germline ends came to 5 bases. This CDR3 comprises 11 residues. In DNA form, the CDR3 reads TGTGCCAGCAGCTTAATAGGCGAGCAGTACTTC. This sequence encodes CASSLIGEQYF.

A single count supports this clone. J is TRBJ1-5 and V is TRBV19, with no clear D. This CDR3 is 15 amino acids long. CDR1 LNHDA and CDR2 SQIVND come from the germline V gene (reference sequence). V lost 3 bases to trimming and J lost 6 bases, with 15 bases between them. CDR3 residues: CASSIELRSSQPQHF. CDR3 coding DNA: TGTGCCAGTAGTATTGAATTGAGGTCGAGTCAGCCCCAGCATTTT. Filled out from reference TRBV19 and TRBJ1-5, the complete variable domain reads DGGITQSPKYLFRKEGQNVTLSCEQNLNHDAMYWYRQDPGQGLRLIYYSQIVNDFQKGDIAEGYSVSREKKESFPLTVTSAQKNPTAFYLCASSIELRSSQPQHFGDGTRLSIL.

This clone was observed a single time. A much larger clone lies a single base off, so this may be a read error. Other DNA sequences in the sample encode the same CDR3. The chain couples TRBV29-1 to TRBJ1-1, with D maybe TRBD1 (5 bases). The length of the CDR3 is 14 residues. V was clipped by 4 bases and J by 1 base, with 13 bases between them. CDR1 is SQVTM and CDR2 is ANQGSEA in the germline V gene. CDR3 sequence: CSVASRASNTEAFF. In DNA, the CDR3 is TGCAGCGTTGCCTCCAGGGCGTCGAACACTGAAGCTTTCTTT.

J is TRBJ2-7 and V is TRBV2, with D hard to call. V was trimmed by 6 bases and J by 5 bases, leaving 17 bases between them. Germline V gives CDR1 SNHLY, CDR2 FYNNEI. The CDR3 has 14 amino acids. CDR3 protein: CASRGSLGFDEQYF. Here the CDR3 DNA reads TGTGCCAGCAGGGGGTCGTTAGGTTTTGACGAGCAGTACTTC.

This clone was observed once. V is TRBV14 and J is TRBJ2-1, with 7 bases lining up with TRBD1. CDR3 length: 15 residues. The germline V gene encodes CDR1 SGHDN and CDR2 FVKESK. The junction had 6 bases not matched to a gene; V was cut back by 4 bases and J by 3 bases. CDR3 residues: CASSPRDRYYNEQFF. The CDR3 region has the DNA TGTGCCAGCAGCCCCCGGGACAGATACTACAATGAGCAGTTCTTC.

The V gene is TRBV14, the J gene TRBJ1-2, with unresolved D. CDR3 length equals 15 residues. Trimming removed 1 base at V and 8 bases at J, with 17 bases between. CDR1 and CDR2 from the germline V gene are SGHDN and FVKESK. As DNA, the CDR3 is TGTGCCAGCAGCCAAGTTAGTCGGCCAGGAGAGGGCTACACCTTC. It specifies CASSQVSRPGEGYTF.

J is TRBJ2-7 and V is TRBV25-1; weak D call: TRBD1 (5 bases). V lost 4 bases, J lost 7 bases, and 11 bases lay in between. The CDR3 consists of 12 residues. The germline CDR1 and CDR2 sequences are MGHDK and SYGVNS. CDR3 loop: CASSGRAREQYF. DNA of the CDR3: TGTGCCAGCAGTGGCAGGGCGAGGGAGCAGTACTTC.

The chain combines TRBV19 with TRBJ1-1, with 8 bases aligning to TRBD1. Germline loops: CDR1 LNHDA, CDR2 SQIVND (reference sequence). Trimming at V came to 9 bases and at J to 5 bases, leaving 11 bases not matched to a gene. The CDR3 extends over 14 amino acids. CDR3 loop: CASAGQGARTEAFF. CDR3 bases: TGTGCCAGCGCCGGGCAGGGGGCGAGGACTGAAGCTTTCTTT.

The V and J genes are TRBV5-1 and TRBJ1-4, with D unclear. V lost 2 bases and J lost 3, with 8 bases in between. Germline V gives CDR1 SGHRS, CDR2 YFSETQ. The CDR3 is 14 amino acids. The CDR3 DNA is TGCGCCAGCAGCTTAGGAGGCCCTAATGAAAAACTGTTTTTT. Translation: CASSLGGPNEKLFF. Using reference TRBV5-1 and TRBJ1-4 for the parts outside the CDR3, the full variable domain is KAGVTQTPRYLIKTRGQQVTLSCSPISGHRSVSWYQQTPGQGLQFLFEYFSETQRNKGNFPGRFSGRQFSNSRSEMNVSTLELGDSALYLCASSLGGPNEKLFFGSGTQLSVL.

This chain connects TRBV7-9 to TRBJ2-2; 7 bases agree with TRBD2. Germline CDR1 reads SEHNR; CDR2 reads FQNEAQ (reference sequence). The CDR3 has 15 amino acids. Trimming cost V 9 bases and J 0 bases; bases outside gene matches: 7. The CDR3 loop reads CARAPGGSNTGELFF. The CDR3 coding sequence is TGTGCCAGGGCGCCCGGGGGGTCGAACACCGGGGAGCTGTTTTTT.

The V and J genes are TRBV9 and TRBJ2-1, with D perhaps TRBD2 (5 bases). The germline gives CDR1 SGDLS, CDR2 YYNGEE. The CDR3 has 13 amino acids. The V and J ends lost 0 bases and 9 bases respectively, with 10 bases between them. CDR3 residues: CASSVGGVGEQFF. In nucleotides, the CDR3 is TGTGCCAGCAGCGTAGGGGGAGTTGGTGAGCAGTTCTTC. The full variable domain, with the rest looked up from reference TRBV9 and TRBJ2-1, is DSGVTQTPKHLITATGQRVTLRCSPRSGDLSVYWYQQSLDQGLQFLIQYYNGEERAKGNILERFSAQQFPDLHSELNLSSLELGDSALYFCASSVGGVGEQFFGPGTRLTVL.

V gene TRBV5-6 combines with J gene TRBJ2-7; D unclear. Trimming shortened V by 6 bases and J by 4 bases, and 26 bases separated the two germline ends. The V gene's germline CDR1 is SGHDT and CDR2 YYEEEE. The CDR3 is 17 amino acids. Written as DNA, the CDR3 is TGTGCCAGCAATTTGATGGGTGGCGGAGACCGTCGGTACGAGCAGTACTTC. Its translation: CASNLMGGGDRRYEQYF. Drawing the rest from reference TRBV5-6 and TRBJ2-7, the complete variable domain is DAGVTQSPTHLIKTRGQQVTLRCSPKSGHDTVSWYQQALGQGPQFIFQYYEEEERQRGNFPDRFSGHQFPNYSSELNVNALLLGDSALYLCASNLMGGGDRRYEQYFGPGTRLTVT.

The chain joins TRBV5-1 to TRBJ2-5; tentatively, D is TRBD1 (5 bases). Between the trimmed V and J ends, which lost 0 bases and 5 bases, there was a span of 11 bases. This CDR3 spans 14 amino acids. The germline V gene has CDR1 SGHRS and CDR2 YFSETQ. The CDR3 spells CASSLERGAETQYF. CDR3 nucleotides: TGCGCCAGCAGCTTGGAAAGGGGCGCCGAGACCCAGTACTTC.

The rearrangement links TRBV7-2 to TRBJ1-6, with 8 bases lining up with TRBD1. The CDR3 length is 14 residues. The trim removed 6 bases at V and 12 bases at J, leaving 10 bases unmatched. Germline V gives CDR1 SGHTA, CDR2 FQGNSA. The CDR3 reads CASSPQGAGGPLHF. The CDR3 coding sequence is TGTGCCAGCAGTCCCCAGGGGGCGGGGGGACCCCTCCACTTT. Using reference TRBV7-2 and TRBJ1-6 for the parts outside the CDR3, the full variable domain is GAGVSQSPSNKVTEKGKDVELRCDPISGHTALYWYRQSLGQGLEFLIYFQGNSAPDKSGLPSDRFSAERTGGSVSTLTIQRTQQEDSAVYLCASSPQGAGGPLHFGNGTRLTVT.

This clone was recorded once. The J gene is TRBJ2-7, the V gene TRBV5-4, with 7 bases lining up with TRBD2. The J segment lost 0 bases and the V segment lost 4 bases, leaving 10 bases of the junction unmatched. The CDR3 has 16 residues. Germline V lookup: CDR1 SGHNT, CDR2 YYREEE (reference sequence). As DNA, the CDR3 is TGTGCCAGCAGCCGATTAAGGCGCGGGAGCTCCTACGAGCAGTACTTC. Translated: CASSRLRRGSSYEQYF.

This clone appeared once. DNA of the CDR3: TGTGCCAGCAGCGTGAGGTCGCCTAATGAAAAACTGTTTTTT. This translates into CASSVRSPNEKLFF. The chain employs TRBV28 and TRBJ1-4; D gene unclear. There are 14 residues in the CDR3. V dropped 6 bases and J dropped 3 bases, with 11 bases sitting between them. CDR1 and CDR2 from the germline V gene are MDHEN and SYDVKM.

The V and J genes are TRBV4-1 and TRBJ2-3, with unresolved D. Germline values: CDR1 MGHRA, CDR2 YSYEKL. With 3 bases removed from V and 6 bases from J, the gap between germline ends came to 7 bases. The CDR3 sequence is 12 residues long. CDR3 loop: CASSQASDTQYF. The CDR3 coding sequence is TGCGCCAGCAGCCAGGCCAGTGATACGCAGTATTTT.

This chain uses TRBV6-5 with TRBJ2-7, with 9 bases matching TRBD2. V shed 7 bases and J 0 bases; nucleotides not matched to a gene: 7. The CDR3 spans 15 residues. Germline CDR1 reads MNHEY; CDR2 reads SVGAGI. CDR3 DNA: TGTGCCAGCAAGTCTAGCGGGACCATCTCCTACGAGCAGTACTTC. This codes for CASKSSGTISYEQYF.

This clone was observed a single time. Other DNA sequences in this specimen translate into the identical CDR3. CDR3 protein: CSASRRDEQYF. In DNA form, the CDR3 reads TGCAGTGCTAGTCGGCGCGACGAGCAGTACTTC. The V gene is TRBV20-1, the J gene TRBJ2-7, with no clear D. V was cut by 3 bases and J by 5 bases, with 8 bases left in between. CDR1 is DFQATT, CDR2 SNEGSKA, per germline (reference sequence). The CDR3 contains 11 residues.

The chain is built from TRBV4-3 and TRBJ2-1, with a tentative D call TRBD2 (6 bases). The CDR3 is 15 amino acids. CDR1 and CDR2 from the germline V gene are LGHNA and YSLEER. V lost 4 bases to trimming and J lost 0 bases, with 10 bases between them. Here the CDR3 DNA reads TGCGCCAGCAGCCGTCAACTAGCCTCCTACAATGAGCAGTTCTTC. As protein: CASSRQLASYNEQFF.

The chain joins TRBV18 to TRBJ1-1; a possible D gene is TRBD1 (5 bases). The germline gives CDR1 KGHSH, CDR2 LQKENI. CDR3 size: 16 residues. V dropped 3 bases and J dropped 4 bases, with 18 bases sitting between them. The CDR3 bases are TGTGCCAGCTCACCTATAGGGTCAGGGACGAGCACTGAAGCTTTCTTT. It is translated as CASSPIGSGTSTEAFF.

V gene TRBV5-4 combines with J gene TRBJ2-1, with D maybe TRBD2 (6 bases). CDR1 and CDR2 (germline): SGHNT, YYREEE (reference sequence). CDR3 length: 13 residues. The germline V and J ends were trimmed by 10 bases and 8 bases, with 19 bases remaining between them. The CDR3 nucleotides read TGTGCCTTTGGAGGGTTGGCGAGGCATGAGCAGTTCTTC. It encodes CAFGGLARHEQFF.

The chain recombines TRBV13 with TRBJ2-2; 8 nucleotides line up with TRBD2. V shed 0 bases, J shed 7 bases, and the junction held 10 bases outside the gene matches. Germline CDR1 and CDR2: PRHDT and FYEKMQ (reference sequence). The CDR3 covers 17 residues. The CDR3 sequence: CASSLGYGRAFGGELFF. The CDR3 nucleotides are TGTGCCAGCAGCTTAGGGTACGGGAGGGCCTTCGGCGGGGAGCTGTTTTTT. Based on the CDR3 plus reference TRBV13 and TRBJ2-2, the full variable domain is AAGVIQSPRHLIKEKRETATLKCYPIPRHDTVYWYQQGPGQDPQFLISFYEKMQSDKGSIPDRFSAQQFSDYHSELNMSSLELGDSALYFCASSLGYGRAFGGELFFGEGSRLTVL.

This chain uses TRBV27 with TRBJ2-5, with unresolved D. The germline V gene has CDR1 MNHEY and CDR2 SMNVEV (reference sequence). Deletions cut 5 bases from V and 5 bases from J, with 15 bases between. This CDR3 region has 14 residues. CDR3 bases: TGTGCCAGCAGTAATCGGGCCGTGCGGGAGACCCAGTACTTC. As protein: CASSNRAVRETQYF.

This clone was detected once. The DNA for the CDR3 is TGTGCCAGCAGCCAAGAACTTAGTGGAATGCAGTATTTT. It is translated as CASSQELSGMQYF. V and J are TRBV14 and TRBJ2-3; D call uncertain. CDR3 length: 13 residues. Germline V gene lookup returns CDR1 SGHDN and CDR2 FVKESK. V was trimmed by 0 bases and J by 11 bases, leaving 12 bases between them.

V gene TRBV28 combines with J gene TRBJ1-4; possible D gene TRBD1, 6 bases. V lost 11 bases and J lost 0, with 16 bases in between. This CDR3 has 15 residues. The germline CDR1 and CDR2 sequences are MDHEN and SYDVKM. CDR3 coding DNA: TGTGCCTCACGAGGGGGGGGGACAACTAATGAAAAACTGTTTTTT. Encoded protein: CASRGGGTTNEKLFF.

CDR3 in amino acids: CASSRRREGRDEQFF. DNA of the CDR3: TGTGCCAGCAGCCGGCGGCGGGAGGGGCGCGATGAGCAGTTCTTC. The J gene is TRBJ2-1, the V gene TRBV4-2; 9 bases are a match to TRBD2. The J segment lost 8 bases and the V segment lost 4 bases, leaving 9 bases of the junction unmatched. This CDR3 contains 15 residues. CDR1 and CDR2 (germline): LGHNA, YNFKEQ.

This clone came up a few times. CDR3 sequence: CASRDSGAGTYYGYTF. The CDR3 coding sequence is TGTGCCAGCAGAGATAGCGGGGCCGGAACCTACTATGGCTACACCTTC. This rearrangement joins TRBV27 to TRBJ1-2, with a weak D call TRBD1 (5 bases). The CDR3 runs to 16 residues. Trimming removed 6 bases at V and 3 bases at J, with 20 bases between. Germline V gene sequence: CDR1 MNHEY, CDR2 SMNVEV (reference sequence).

Notes on this clone: This is likely an artifact of a read error, given a far larger clone one base away. The CDR3 DNA follows: TGTGCCAGCAGCTCGGACAGGAACACTGAAGCTTTCTTT. Its protein product is CASSSDRNTEAFF. The chain links TRBV7-3 to TRBJ1-1, with D possibly TRBD1 on 6 matching bases. CDR1 and CDR2 (germline): SGHTA, FQGTGA. V lost 4 bases and J 1 base, leaving 7 bases between the germline ends. The CDR3 loop spans 13 amino acids.